Each of the 2 T cell receptor beta chains below was sequenced from the same sample in a study of beta chain features in type 1 diabetes. Broader study findings: Shorter TCRB CDR3s, moderately but significantly so, were found in Type 1 diabetes patients in all four CD4+ subsets.

Sequenced material consisted of expressed TCRB transcripts (all of the isolated RNA was reverse transcribed). The data were produced by immunoSEQ multiplex PCR, yet TCRdb's version contains in-frame clones alone and is incomplete. Among around 340,000 clones listed, approximately 9.7% were seen once. These receptors' antigens are unknown. The sample comprised central memory CD4+ T cells from blood. These receptors were taken from a man aged 30-40 years with type 1 diabetes.

V and J are TRBV7-2 and TRBJ2-7; 13 bases map to TRBD2. The CDR3 extends over 18 amino acids. The V and J ends lost 4 bases and 0 bases, in that order; junction bases with no gene match: 9. Looked up from germline, CDR1 is SGHTA and CDR2 is FQGNSA. CDR3 nucleotide sequence: TGTGCCAGCAGCTCGCAGACTAGCGGGGGGTCCTACTCCTACGAGCAGTACTTC. Its translation is CASSSQTSGGSYSYEQYF.

V usage is TRBV7-2 and J usage is TRBJ1-1; D uncertain. The CDR3 is made up of 15 amino acids. Germline V gene lookup returns CDR1 SGHTA and CDR2 FQGNSA. V was trimmed by 4 bases and J by 0 bases, leaving 12 bases between them. The CDR3 sequence: CASSSGHFMNTEAFF. CDR3 sequence (DNA): TGTGCCAGCAGCTCGGGTCATTTCATGAACACTGAAGCTTTCTTT.